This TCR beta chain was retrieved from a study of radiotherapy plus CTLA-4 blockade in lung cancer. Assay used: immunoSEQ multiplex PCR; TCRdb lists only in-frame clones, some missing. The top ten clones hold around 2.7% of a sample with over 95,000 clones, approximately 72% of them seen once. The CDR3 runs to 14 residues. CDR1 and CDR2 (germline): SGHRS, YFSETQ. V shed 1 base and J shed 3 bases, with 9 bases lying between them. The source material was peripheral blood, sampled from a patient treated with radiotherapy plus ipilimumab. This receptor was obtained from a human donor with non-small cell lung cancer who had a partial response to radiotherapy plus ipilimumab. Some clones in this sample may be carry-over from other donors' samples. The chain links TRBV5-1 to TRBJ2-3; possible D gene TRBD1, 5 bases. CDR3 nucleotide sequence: TGCGCCAGCAGCTTGTCGACAGAAACAGATACGCAGTATTTT. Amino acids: CASSLSTETDTQYF.